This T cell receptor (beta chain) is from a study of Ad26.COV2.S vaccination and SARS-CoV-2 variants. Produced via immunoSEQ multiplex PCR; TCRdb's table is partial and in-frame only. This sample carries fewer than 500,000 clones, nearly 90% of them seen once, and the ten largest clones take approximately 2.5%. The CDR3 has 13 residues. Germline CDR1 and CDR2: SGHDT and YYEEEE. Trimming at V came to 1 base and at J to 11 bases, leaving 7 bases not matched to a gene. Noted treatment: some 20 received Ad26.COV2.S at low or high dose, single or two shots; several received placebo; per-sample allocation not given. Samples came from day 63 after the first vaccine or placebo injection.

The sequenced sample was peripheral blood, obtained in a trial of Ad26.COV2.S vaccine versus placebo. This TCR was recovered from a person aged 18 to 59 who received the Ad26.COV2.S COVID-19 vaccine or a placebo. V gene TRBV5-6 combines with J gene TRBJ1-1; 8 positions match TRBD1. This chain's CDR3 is CASSLSLRGLAFF. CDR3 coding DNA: TGTGCCAGCAGCTTGAGCCTCAGGGGGCTCGCTTTCTTT. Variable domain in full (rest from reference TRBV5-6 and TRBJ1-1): DAGVTQSPTHLIKTRGQQVTLRCSPKSGHDTVSWYQQALGQGPQFIFQYYEEEERQRGNFPDRFSGHQFPNYSSELNVNALLLGDSALYLCASSLSLRGLAFFGQGTRLTVV.